The entry that follows covers one T cell receptor (beta chain) sequence. Its matching antigen is unknown. This sample stems from a study of Tregs in tolerant kidney transplant recipients. Overall study context: CD4+CD25+CD127- cells came from roughly 3-day belatacept mixed lymphocyte reactions, some with roughly 5-day graft donor restimulation.

The CDR3 extends over 18 amino acids. Germline V gene sequence: CDR1 KGHSH, CDR2 LQKENI. V gave up 2 bases and J gave up 0 bases; unmatched junction bases: 7. General study points: Biological reproducibility was not directly addressed, but technical replication error appeared minimal. Expanding Tregs on activated donor B cells appeared to best identify donor-specific TCRbeta clones.

The assay was immunoSEQ multiplex PCR, and TCRdb's table has in-frame clones only and misses some. The sample includes about 44,000 clones, around 95% of them seen just once. The source is a human donor in good health. The specimen sequenced was Tregs from blood cultured with allogeneic cells. The rearrangement links TRBV18 to TRBJ2-3; TRBD2 matches at 11 bases. The DNA for the CDR3 is TGTGCCAGCTCACCAGTGGCTAGCGGGGGGCCTAGCACAGATACGCAGTATTTT. Translation gives CASSPVASGGPSTDTQYF.